Following are 30 T cell receptor beta chains from one sample sequenced in a study of T-cell reconstitution after alpha-beta-depleted transplantation in children (dated by TCRdb to the mid-2010s). The treatment or condition label of this sample denotes: allogeneic hematopoietic cell transplantation with graft depleted of TCRalphabeta T cells and CD19 B cells. Library preparation employed PCR. Sequencing took place on an Illumina HiSeq 2500. To normalize quantification of the TCRbeta repertoire, the TCR libraries were built with molecular barcoding that relied on unique molecular identifiers. TCRdb trimmed the raw reads at Q25, called clones with MiXCR and kept productive beta chains. When rows share a CDR3 protein, they turn into one entry using the most common DNA and genes. Recorded for this sample are around 580,000 distinct CDR3 sequences; about 23% of them occurred a single time. In total, the top ten clones hold roughly an eighth of the sample.

The material sequenced was PBMCs, mostly from graft donor cells, taken 360 days after TCRalphabeta/CD19-depleted stem cell transplant. The source is a boy under two years old who had a stem cell transplant for acute myeloid leukemia, so the T cells may come from the graft donor.

The sample holds a few counts of this clonotype. This chain uses TRBV10-3 with TRBJ2-7, with D possibly TRBD2 on 6 matching bases. Trimming left V 4 bases short and J 6 bases short, with 13 bases between. Germline V CDR1 and CDR2: ENHRY, SYGVKD. This CDR3 contains 13 residues. CDR3 nucleotide sequence: TGTGCCATCAGTGTCATCTCCGGGGGCGAGCAGTACGTC. Translating it yields CAISVISGGEQYV.

This clonotype was detected once. The chain combines TRBV19 with TRBJ1-2, with D possibly TRBD1 on 6 matching bases. The germline CDR1 and CDR2 sequences are LNHDA and SQIVND (reference sequence). V was clipped by 8 bases and J by 4 bases, with 17 bases between them. The length of the CDR3 is 14 residues. The DNA for the CDR3 is TGTGCCAGTTCCCCTGGGGGCGCTACCTATGGCTACACCTTC. This encodes CASSPGGATYGYTF.

This clonotype showed up many times. The genes are TRBV7-9 and TRBJ2-5, with TRBD2 identical over 13 bases. The length of the CDR3 is 17 residues. The germline V gene encodes CDR1 SEHNR and CDR2 FQNEAQ (reference sequence). The V segment lost 8 bases and the J segment 2 bases; nucleotides outside the gene matches: 11. CDR3 region: CASGKGLAGELQETQYF. CDR3 coding DNA: TGTGCCAGCGGAAAAGGACTAGCGGGGGAATTACAAGAGACCCAGTACTTC.

This clonotype came up a few times. The chain couples TRBV20-1 to TRBJ2-7; 8 bases fit TRBD1. The CDR3 runs to 13 residues. Trimming removed 6 bases from V and 2 bases from J; junction bases left unmatched: 6. CDR1 is DFQATT and CDR2 is SNEGSKA in the germline V gene (reference sequence). CDR3 loop: CSATTGAAYEQYF. In DNA, the CDR3 is TGCAGTGCGACGACAGGGGCGGCCTACGAGCAGTACTTC.

The sample holds many counts of this clonotype. The V call is TRBV28, the J call TRBJ2-6; D is uncertain. CDR1 and CDR2 (germline): MDHEN, SYDVKM. This CDR3 spans 16 amino acids. V lost 1 base and J lost 4, with 11 bases in between. The CDR3 loop reads CASSLYGPLGANVLTF. DNA of the CDR3: TGTGCCAGCAGTTTATATGGTCCCCTCGGGGCCAACGTCCTGACTTTC.

Here the CDR3 reads CASSYEGLFHTDTQYF. CDR3 bases: TGTGCCAGCAGTTACGAGGGTCTTTTCCACACAGATACGCAGTATTTT. The chain carries TRBV6-5 and TRBJ2-3; D perhaps matches TRBD2 (5 bases). The germline V gene encodes CDR1 MNHEY and CDR2 SVGAGI. This CDR3 is built from 16 residues. V was trimmed by 2 bases and J by 2 bases, leaving 14 bases between them.

This clonotype was detected many times. The rearrangement uses TRBV29-1 and TRBJ2-5; D is unclear. Germline V gene lookup returns CDR1 SQVTM and CDR2 ANQGSEA. Trimming cost V 4 bases and J 1 base, with 4 bases left between them. The CDR3 loop spans 11 amino acids. The CDR3 protein is CSVGVQETQYF. Written as DNA, the CDR3 is TGCAGCGTTGGAGTCCAAGAGACCCAGTACTTC.

This rearrangement joins TRBV6-5 to TRBJ1-1; 12 nucleotides agree with TRBD1. Trimming removed 3 bases from V and 6 bases from J; junction bases left unmatched: 8. Germline values: CDR1 MNHEY, CDR2 SVGAGI. This CDR3 has 16 residues. CDR3 nucleotide sequence: TGTGCCAGCAGTTATACCGCGGGACAGGGGGCCTCTGAAGCTTTCTTT. This sequence encodes CASSYTAGQGASEAFF.

This chain links TRBV20-1 with TRBJ2-3; the match to TRBD1 covers 9 bases. Germline loops: CDR1 DFQATT, CDR2 SNEGSKA (reference sequence). CDR3 length: 15 residues. The J segment lost 3 bases and the V segment lost 1 base, leaving 5 bases of the junction unmatched. The DNA of the CDR3 is TGCAGTGCTAGAGCCCGACAGGGGGGGACAGATACGCAGTATTTT. This sequence encodes CSARARQGGTDTQYF.

The table lists this clonotype with a few counts. The V and J genes are TRBV20-1 and TRBJ1-1, with D perhaps TRBD1 (6 bases). Germline CDR1 reads DFQATT; CDR2 reads SNEGSKA (reference sequence). CDR3 size: 14 residues. V was clipped by 2 bases and J by 3 bases, with 13 bases between them. Here the CDR3 DNA reads TGCAGTGCTAGAACAGGGTCGTGGGACACTGAAGCTTTCTTT. It is translated as CSARTGSWDTEAFF.

This clonotype was detected only once. The chain carries TRBV21-1 and TRBJ1-5. TRBV21-1 is a pseudogene segment. CDR3 length: 16 residues. This chain's CDR3 is CASSKIEGHSNQPQHF. The CDR3 DNA reads as TGTGCCAGCAGCAAAATCGAAGGGCATAGCAATCAGCCCCAGCATTTT.

This clonotype appeared a few times. The J gene is TRBJ1-2, the V gene TRBV29-1; D is uncertain. The CDR3 loop spans 14 amino acids. Trimming cost V 1 base and J 5 bases, with 14 bases left between them. Germline V lookup: CDR1 SQVTM, CDR2 ANQGSEA. The DNA for the CDR3 is TGCAGCGTTGAAGTGTTAAGACGGCCTTATGGCTACACCTTC. It yields the protein CSVEVLRRPYGYTF.

The chain links TRBV10-3 to TRBJ2-3; no definite D call. The CDR3 has 12 amino acids. In germline, CDR1 is ENHRY, CDR2 SYGVKD. V lost 8 bases and J 2 bases, leaving 8 bases between the germline ends. The CDR3 coding sequence is TGTGCCATCTCCCCAACCACAGATACGCAGTATTTT. Its protein is CAISPTTDTQYF.

This clonotype was counted many times. The chain carries TRBV5-6 and TRBJ2-7; 9 positions match TRBD1. This CDR3 is built from 16 residues. Germline V CDR1 and CDR2: SGHDT, YYEEEE. V was clipped by 0 bases and J by 2 bases; unmatched bases: 6. CDR3 sequence reads: CASSLGMDRGTYEQYF. Written as DNA, the CDR3 is TGTGCCAGCAGCTTGGGTATGGACAGGGGAACCTACGAGCAGTACTTC.

This clonotype has just a few counts. This chain joins TRBV12-3 or TRBV12-4 and TRBJ2-3; 8 bases map to TRBD2. There are 16 residues in the CDR3. The junction had 15 bases not matched to a gene; V was cut back by 5 bases and J by 8 bases. Here the CDR3 reads CASSPIIGLALATQYF. The CDR3 DNA reads as TGTGCCAGCAGTCCTATAATAGGACTAGCCCTAGCTACGCAGTATTTT.

Many counts were recorded for this clonotype. The chain has TRBV20-1 and TRBJ2-3; D gene uncertain. Trimming took off 5 bases at V and 2 bases at J, with 5 bases between the two ends. From germline, CDR1 is DFQATT and CDR2 SNEGSKA (reference sequence). The CDR3 is 11 residues long. CDR3 protein: CSADVTDTQYF. In nucleotides, the CDR3 is TGCAGTGCTGACGTCACAGATACGCAGTATTTT.

This chain joins TRBV7-3 and TRBJ2-2; D is undetermined. In germline, CDR1 is SGHTA, CDR2 FQGTGA. Trimming left V 3 bases short and J 0 bases short, with 11 bases between. This CDR3 has 16 residues. The CDR3 bases are TGTGCCAGCAGCTTGTATTGGACCACGAACACCGGGGAGCTGTTTTTT. Its protein is CASSLYWTTNTGELFF.

The rearrangement joins TRBV5-5 to TRBJ2-3, with D perhaps given as TRBD1 or TRBD2 (5 bases each). The V gene's germline CDR1 is SGHKS and CDR2 YYEKEE (reference sequence). This CDR3 is 16 amino acids long. With 4 bases removed from V and 0 bases from J, the gap between germline ends came to 15 bases. The DNA for the CDR3 is TGTGCCAGCAGCCGAGGGCTAGGGGCCAGCACAGATACGCAGTATTTT. Translating gives CASSRGLGASTDTQYF.

This chain uses TRBV6-1 with TRBJ2-5; a weak D match, TRBD1 (5 bases). V lost 1 base and J lost 2, with 5 bases in between. The germline CDR1 and CDR2 sequences are MNHNS and SASEGT. CDR3 length equals 13 residues. CDR3 region: CASSEGTQETQYF. The CDR3 DNA follows: TGTGCCAGCAGTGAAGGGACACAAGAGACCCAGTACTTC.

This clonotype was recorded many times. V and J are TRBV28 and TRBJ2-7; D is perhaps TRBD2 (6 bases). Trimming pared 6 bases from V and 4 bases from J, leaving 19 bases between. Germline-derived CDR1 and CDR2 are MDHEN and SYDVKM. CDR3 length: 15 amino acids. For the CDR3, the DNA is TGTGCCAGCAGCACCGCGACATGGGGGACTTACGAGCAGTACGTC. This sequence encodes CASSTATWGTYEQYV.

DNA of the CDR3: TGTGCCAGCGGGGAGGGGTTTAACTATGGCTACACCTTC. This codes for CASGEGFNYGYTF. V is TRBV28 and J is TRBJ1-2; D is possibly TRBD1 (5 bases). Per the germline V gene, CDR1 is MDHEN and CDR2 is SYDVKM. The V gene lost 8 bases and the J gene lost 1 base, with 11 bases spanning the gap. This CDR3 has 13 residues.

This clonotype has only a few counts. The V and J genes are TRBV12-3 or TRBV12-4 and TRBJ2-1; D is uncertain. V lost 3 bases and J lost 12, with 18 bases in between. The CDR3 covers 14 residues. Written as DNA, the CDR3 is TGTGCCAGCAGTTTCTCCCACTCTAGAGACCCGCAGTTCTTC. It codes for CASSFSHSRDPQFF.

The CDR3 nucleotides read TGCAGTGCCATGCATGACGGCAGGAATCAGCCCCAGCATTTT. Its translation: CSAMHDGRNQPQHF. The chain carries TRBV20-1 and TRBJ1-5; unclear D gene. V dropped 6 bases and J dropped 4 bases, with 16 bases sitting between them. The CDR3 is 14 residues long. CDR1 and CDR2 from the germline V gene are DFQATT and SNEGSKA (reference sequence).

This clonotype was picked up a small number of times. V and J are TRBV29-1 and TRBJ1-2; D call uncertain. This CDR3 has 13 residues. Trimming left V 1 base short and J 2 bases short, with 8 bases between. Per the germline V gene, CDR1 is SQVTM and CDR2 is ANQGSEA. The DNA for the CDR3 is TGCAGCGTTGAAGGGGTGGGGAACTATGGCTACACCTTC. Protein product: CSVEGVGNYGYTF.

Only a few counts were recorded for this clonotype. The chain couples TRBV15 to TRBJ2-7; D may be TRBD2 (6 bases). V gave up 0 bases and J gave up 1 base, with 10 bases separating them. Germline CDR1 LNHNV, CDR2 YYDKDF (reference sequence). This CDR3 comprises 15 residues. CDR3 sequence: CATSRDRRASYEQYV. CDR3 sequence (DNA): TGTGCCACCAGCAGAGATCGGAGGGCTTCCTACGAGCAGTACGTC.

V is TRBV5-1 and J is TRBJ1-6; tentatively, D is TRBD1 (6 bases). CDR3 length: 13 amino acids. V lost 9 bases, J lost 8 bases, and 15 bases lay in between. CDR1 and CDR2 from the germline V gene are SGHRS and YFSETQ. CDR3 region: CATRQGPDSPLHF. The CDR3 coding sequence is TGCGCCACTCGGCAGGGGCCTGATTCACCCCTCCACTTT.

This clonotype occurred a few times. The chain couples TRBV2 to TRBJ2-1; D unclear. This CDR3 has 13 residues. In germline, CDR1 is SNHLY, CDR2 FYNNEI. The ends were cut back, 8 bases at V and 4 bases at J, with 12 bases in the middle. The CDR3 bases are TGTGCCAGCGGAGCTTCCGCTTACAATGAGCAGTTCTTC. Encoded protein: CASGASAYNEQFF.

This CDR3 is CASSNQPTGSDTQYF. For the CDR3, the DNA is TGTGCCAGCAGCAACCAGCCCACCGGGTCAGATACGCAGTATTTT. The chain carries TRBV7-9 and TRBJ2-3; no clear D gene. CDR3 size: 15 residues. V dropped 5 bases and J dropped 4 bases, with 16 bases sitting between them. Germline V gene sequence: CDR1 SEHNR, CDR2 FQNEAQ (reference sequence).

There are a few counts of this clonotype. The chain carries TRBV5-1 and TRBJ2-3, with no clear D. V dropped 0 bases and J dropped 1 base, with 9 bases sitting between them. CDR1 SGHRS and CDR2 YFSETQ come from the germline V gene. The CDR3 contains 15 residues. DNA of the CDR3: TGCGCCAGCAGCTTGGAAAGGGCGGGCACAGATACGCAGTATTTT. Translated: CASSLERAGTDTQYF.

The sample holds a few counts of this clonotype. The genes are TRBV4-3 and TRBJ2-5; D is unresolved. CDR1 is LGHNA, CDR2 YSLEER, per germline. Between the trimmed V and J ends, which lost 0 bases and 4 bases, there was a span of 6 bases. This CDR3 has 13 residues. The CDR3 bases are TGCGCCAGCAGCCAAGAAGTTTTAGAGACCCAGTACTTC. Translating gives CASSQEVLETQYF.